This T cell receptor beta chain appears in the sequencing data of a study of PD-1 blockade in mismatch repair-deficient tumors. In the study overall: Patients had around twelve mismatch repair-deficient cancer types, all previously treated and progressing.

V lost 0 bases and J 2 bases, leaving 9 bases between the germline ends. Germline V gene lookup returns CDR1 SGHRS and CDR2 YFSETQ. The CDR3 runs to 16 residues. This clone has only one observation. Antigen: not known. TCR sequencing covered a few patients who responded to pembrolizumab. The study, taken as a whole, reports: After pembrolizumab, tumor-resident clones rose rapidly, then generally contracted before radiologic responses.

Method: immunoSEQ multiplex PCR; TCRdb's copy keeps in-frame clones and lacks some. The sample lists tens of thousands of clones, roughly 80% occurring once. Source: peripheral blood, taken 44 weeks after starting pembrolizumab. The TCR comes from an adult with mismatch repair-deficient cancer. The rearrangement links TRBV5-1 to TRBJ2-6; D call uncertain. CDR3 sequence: CASSLAGLTGANVLTF. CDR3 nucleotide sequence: TGCGCCAGCAGCTTGGCCGGATTAACTGGGGCCAACGTCCTGACTTTC.